The T cell receptor beta chain described here comes from a study of graft-versus-host responses after intestinal transplantation. Study information: All recipients got anti-thymocyte globulin induction, then tacrolimus and steroids for 2 to 4 years.

The repertoire was sequenced with immunoSEQ multiplex PCR; TCRdb's copy has only in-frame clones and lacks some. The repertoire consists of about 51,000 clones, with about 95% occurring once and the leading ten covering under 0.3%. Of note for this clone: Its specificity is not known.

Germline CDR1 MNHNS, CDR2 SASEGT. The CDR3 sequence is 15 residues long. V lost 5 bases and J lost 4; bases outside the gene matches: 5. Study-wide results and caveats: Recipient marrow showed GvH clones, some seen first in ileum or blood. Levels of circulating GvH clones at their peak were associated with early post-transplant HvG declines.

The TCR sequence derives from a human donor who was the organ donor for an intestinal transplant. The specimen was unstimulated CD8+ T cells sorted from spleen or lymph node cells, collected before transplant. The rearrangement joins TRBV6-1 to TRBJ2-7, with 13 bases identical to TRBD2. CDR3 protein: CASSSLAGGPYEQYF. The CDR3 region has the DNA TGTGCCAGCAGTTCACTAGCGGGGGGGCCGTACGAGCAGTACTTC.